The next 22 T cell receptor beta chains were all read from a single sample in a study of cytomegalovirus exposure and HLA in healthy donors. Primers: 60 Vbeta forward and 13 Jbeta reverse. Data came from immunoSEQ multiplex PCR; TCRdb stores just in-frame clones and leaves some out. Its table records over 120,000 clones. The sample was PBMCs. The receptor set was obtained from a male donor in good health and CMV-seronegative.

The CDR3 here is CASSLAGAGPTEAFF. Here the CDR3 DNA reads TGTGCCAGCAGCTTAGCAGGGGCCGGTCCGACTGAAGCTTTCTTT. The chain links TRBV7-9 to TRBJ1-1; D perhaps matches TRBD1 (5 bases). V was pared by 0 bases and J by 5 bases, with 13 bases between. The CDR3 extends over 15 amino acids. The germline gives CDR1 SEHNR, CDR2 FQNEAQ (reference sequence).

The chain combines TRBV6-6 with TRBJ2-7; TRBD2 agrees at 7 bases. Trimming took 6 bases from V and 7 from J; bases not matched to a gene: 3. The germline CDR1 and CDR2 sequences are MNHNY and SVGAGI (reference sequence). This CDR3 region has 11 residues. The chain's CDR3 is CASSSGGEQYF. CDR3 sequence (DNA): TGTGCCAGCAGCTCGGGGGGTGAGCAGTACTTC.

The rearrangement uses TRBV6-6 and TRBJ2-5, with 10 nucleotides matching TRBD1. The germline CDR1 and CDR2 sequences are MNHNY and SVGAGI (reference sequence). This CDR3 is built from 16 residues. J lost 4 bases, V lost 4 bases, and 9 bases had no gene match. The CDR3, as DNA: TGTGCCAGCAGTTCGGCCGGGACAGGGGTTGGAGAGACCCAGTACTTC. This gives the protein CASSSAGTGVGETQYF.

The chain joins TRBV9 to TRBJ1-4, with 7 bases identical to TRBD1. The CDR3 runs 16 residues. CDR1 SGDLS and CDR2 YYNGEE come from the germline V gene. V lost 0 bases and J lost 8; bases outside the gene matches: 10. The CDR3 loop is CASSVGGRDRNEKLFF. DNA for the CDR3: TGTGCCAGCAGCGTAGGGGGCCGGGACAGAAACGAAAAACTGTTTTTT.

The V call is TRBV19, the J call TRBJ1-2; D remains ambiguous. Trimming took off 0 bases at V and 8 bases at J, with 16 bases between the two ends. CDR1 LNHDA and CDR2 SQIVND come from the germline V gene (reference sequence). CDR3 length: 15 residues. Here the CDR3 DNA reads TGTGCCAGTAGTATAGATCTATTGAGGTTTATCGGCTACACCTTC. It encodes CASSIDLLRFIGYTF.

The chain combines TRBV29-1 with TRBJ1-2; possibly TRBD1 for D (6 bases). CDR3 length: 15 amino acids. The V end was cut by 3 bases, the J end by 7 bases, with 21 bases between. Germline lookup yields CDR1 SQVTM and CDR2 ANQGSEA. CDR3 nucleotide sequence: TGCAGCGTTGACCCGAAGCTGGGGGGGGCGACTGGCTACACCTTC. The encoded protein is CSVDPKLGGATGYTF.

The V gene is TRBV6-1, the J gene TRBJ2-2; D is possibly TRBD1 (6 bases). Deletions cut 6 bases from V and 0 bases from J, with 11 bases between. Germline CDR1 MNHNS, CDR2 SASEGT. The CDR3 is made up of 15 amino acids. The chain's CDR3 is CASSSQGANTGELFF. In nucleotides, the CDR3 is TGTGCCAGCAGCTCACAGGGTGCGAACACCGGGGAGCTGTTTTTT.

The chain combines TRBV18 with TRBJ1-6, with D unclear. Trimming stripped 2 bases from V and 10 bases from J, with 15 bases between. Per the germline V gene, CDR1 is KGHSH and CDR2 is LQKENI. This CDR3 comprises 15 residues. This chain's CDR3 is CASSPKNGVSSPLHF. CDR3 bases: TGTGCCAGCTCACCAAAAAACGGGGTCTCCTCACCCCTCCACTTT. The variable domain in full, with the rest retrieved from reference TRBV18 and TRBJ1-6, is NAGVMQNPRHLVRRRGQEARLRCSPMKGHSHVYWYRQLPEEGLKFMVYLQKENIIDESGMPKERFSAEFPKEGPSILRIQQVVRGDSAAYFCASSPKNGVSSPLHFGNGTRLTVT.

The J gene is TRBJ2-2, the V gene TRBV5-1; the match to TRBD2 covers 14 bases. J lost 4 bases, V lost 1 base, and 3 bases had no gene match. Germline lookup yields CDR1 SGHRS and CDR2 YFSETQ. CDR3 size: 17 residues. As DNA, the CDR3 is TGCGCCAGCAGCTTGTTGGGGACTAGCGGGAGCACCGGGGAGCTGTTTTTT. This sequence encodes CASSLLGTSGSTGELFF.

The CDR3 nucleotides are TGTGCCAGCACCCCCGGGGGGACAGATACGCAGTATTTT. Residues: CASTPGGTDTQYF. This chain connects TRBV6-5 to TRBJ2-3, with 7 bases aligning to TRBD2. The germline V gene encodes CDR1 MNHEY and CDR2 SVGAGI. The CDR3 runs to 13 residues. Germline trimming cut 7 bases from V and 3 bases from J; bases unmatched to any gene: 4.

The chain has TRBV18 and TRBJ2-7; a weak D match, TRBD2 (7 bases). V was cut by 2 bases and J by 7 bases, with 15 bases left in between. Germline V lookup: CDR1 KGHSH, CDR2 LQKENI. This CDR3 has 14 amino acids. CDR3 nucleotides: TGTGCCAGCTCACCAGGGGGGGCGATTGATGAGCAGTACTTC. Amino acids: CASSPGGAIDEQYF. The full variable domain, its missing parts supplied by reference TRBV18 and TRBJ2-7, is NAGVMQNPRHLVRRRGQEARLRCSPMKGHSHVYWYRQLPEEGLKFMVYLQKENIIDESGMPKERFSAEFPKEGPSILRIQQVVRGDSAAYFCASSPGGAIDEQYFGPGTRLTVT.

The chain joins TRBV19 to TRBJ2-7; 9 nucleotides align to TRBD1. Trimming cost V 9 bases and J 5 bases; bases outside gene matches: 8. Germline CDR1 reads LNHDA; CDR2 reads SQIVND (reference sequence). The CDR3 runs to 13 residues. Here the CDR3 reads CASSWTGEHEQYF. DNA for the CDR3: TGTGCCAGCAGCTGGACAGGGGAACACGAGCAGTACTTC.

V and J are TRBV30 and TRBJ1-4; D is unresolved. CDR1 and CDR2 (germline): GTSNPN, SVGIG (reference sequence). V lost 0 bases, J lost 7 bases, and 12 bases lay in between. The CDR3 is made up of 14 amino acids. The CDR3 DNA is TGTGCCTGGAGTGTCGGGGAATGGCCTGAAAAACTGTTTTTT. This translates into CAWSVGEWPEKLFF.

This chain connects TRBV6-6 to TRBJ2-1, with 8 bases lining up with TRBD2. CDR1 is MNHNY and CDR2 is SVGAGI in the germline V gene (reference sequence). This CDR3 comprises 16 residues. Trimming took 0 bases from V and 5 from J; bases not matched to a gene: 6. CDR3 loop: CASSYSRAGGNNEQFF. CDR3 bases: TGTGCCAGCAGTTACTCCCGGGCGGGGGGAAACAATGAGCAGTTCTTC.

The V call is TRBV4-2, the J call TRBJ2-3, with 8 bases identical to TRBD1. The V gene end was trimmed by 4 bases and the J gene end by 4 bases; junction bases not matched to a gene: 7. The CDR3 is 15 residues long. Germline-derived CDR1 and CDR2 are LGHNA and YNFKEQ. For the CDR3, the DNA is TGTGCCAGCAGCCTCCTGGACAGGGTGGCAGATACGCAGTATTTT. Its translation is CASSLLDRVADTQYF.

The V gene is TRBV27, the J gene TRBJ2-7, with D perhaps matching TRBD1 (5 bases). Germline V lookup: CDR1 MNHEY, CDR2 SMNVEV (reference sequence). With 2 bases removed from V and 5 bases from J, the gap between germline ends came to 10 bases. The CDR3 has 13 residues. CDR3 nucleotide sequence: TGTGCCAGCAGTTTAGCAGGGCGCCACGAGCAGTACTTC. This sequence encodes CASSLAGRHEQYF.

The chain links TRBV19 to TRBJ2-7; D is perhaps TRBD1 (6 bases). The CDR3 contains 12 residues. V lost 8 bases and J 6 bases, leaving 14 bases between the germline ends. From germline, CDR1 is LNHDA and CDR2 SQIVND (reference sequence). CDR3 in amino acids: CASGQTPLEQYF. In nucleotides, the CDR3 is TGTGCCAGTGGACAGACACCCCTCGAGCAGTACTTC.

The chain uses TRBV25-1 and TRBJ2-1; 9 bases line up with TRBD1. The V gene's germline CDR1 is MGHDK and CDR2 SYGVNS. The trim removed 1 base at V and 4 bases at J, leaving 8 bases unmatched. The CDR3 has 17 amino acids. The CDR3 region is CASSEFRGQGRYNEQFF. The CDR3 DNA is TGTGCCAGCAGTGAATTTAGGGGACAGGGAAGGTACAATGAGCAGTTCTTC.

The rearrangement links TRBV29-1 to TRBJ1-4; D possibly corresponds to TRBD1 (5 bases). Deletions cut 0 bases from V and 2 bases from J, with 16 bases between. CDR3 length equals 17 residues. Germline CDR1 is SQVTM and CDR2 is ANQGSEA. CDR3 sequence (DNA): TGCAGCGTTGAAGATGTAAAGGGGCTGGGGACTAATGAAAAACTGTTTTTT. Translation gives CSVEDVKGLGTNEKLFF. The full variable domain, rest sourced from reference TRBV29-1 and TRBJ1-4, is SAVISQKPSRDICQRGTSLTIQCQVDSQVTMMFWYRQQPGQSLTLIATANQGSEATYESGFVIDKFPISRPNLTFSTLTVSNMSPEDSSIYLCSVEDVKGLGTNEKLFFGSGTQLSVL.

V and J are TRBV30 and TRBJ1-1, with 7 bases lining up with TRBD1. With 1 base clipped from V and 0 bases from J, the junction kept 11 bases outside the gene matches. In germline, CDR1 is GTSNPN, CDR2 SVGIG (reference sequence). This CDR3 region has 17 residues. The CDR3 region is CAWSGGPTGILNTEAFF. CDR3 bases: TGTGCCTGGAGTGGAGGACCGACAGGGATATTGAACACTGAAGCTTTCTTT.

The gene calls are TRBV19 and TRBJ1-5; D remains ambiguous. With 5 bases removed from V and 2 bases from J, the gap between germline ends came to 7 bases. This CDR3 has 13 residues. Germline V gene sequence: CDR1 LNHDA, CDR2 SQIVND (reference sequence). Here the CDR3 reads CASSFLGNQPQHF. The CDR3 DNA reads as TGTGCCAGTAGTTTTCTTGGCAATCAGCCCCAGCATTTT.

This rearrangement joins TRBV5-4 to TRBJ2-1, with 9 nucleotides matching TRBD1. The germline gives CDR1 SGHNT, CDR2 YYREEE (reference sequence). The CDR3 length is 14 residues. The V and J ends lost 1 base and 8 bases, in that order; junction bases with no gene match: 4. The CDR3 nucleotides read TGTGCCAGCAGCTTGTGGGACAGGGTGCATGAGCAGTTCTTC. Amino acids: CASSLWDRVHEQFF.